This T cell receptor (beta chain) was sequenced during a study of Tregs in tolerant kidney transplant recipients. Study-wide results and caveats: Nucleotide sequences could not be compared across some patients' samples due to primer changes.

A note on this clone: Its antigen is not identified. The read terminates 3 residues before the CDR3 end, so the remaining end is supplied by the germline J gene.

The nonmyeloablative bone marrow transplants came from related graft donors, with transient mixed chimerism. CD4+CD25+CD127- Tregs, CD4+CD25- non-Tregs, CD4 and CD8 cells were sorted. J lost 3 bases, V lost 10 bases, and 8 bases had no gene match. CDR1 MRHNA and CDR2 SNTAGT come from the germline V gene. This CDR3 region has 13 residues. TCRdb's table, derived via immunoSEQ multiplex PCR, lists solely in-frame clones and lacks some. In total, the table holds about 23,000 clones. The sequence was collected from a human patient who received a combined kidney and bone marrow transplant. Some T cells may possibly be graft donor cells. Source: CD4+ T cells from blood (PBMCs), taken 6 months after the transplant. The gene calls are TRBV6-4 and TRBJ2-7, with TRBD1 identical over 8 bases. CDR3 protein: CATPRDRYYEQYF. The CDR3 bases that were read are TGTGCCACCCCCCGGGACAGGTACTACGAG.